Given below is one TCR beta chain in context. Its antigen is still unknown. The sample is drawn from a study of shared clonotypes between healthy human individuals. Broader study findings: Having only a few donors restricted how much genetic and exposure-history diversity was captured.

Unsorted samples relied on around 100 million PBMCs, which served as the source of genomic DNA. The assay was immunoSEQ multiplex PCR, and TCRdb's table has in-frame clones only and misses some. The sample has about 520,000 clones; 70% to 85% are singletons. Germline CDR1 reads MDHEN; CDR2 reads SYDVKM. Trimming stripped 7 bases from V and 5 bases from J, with 15 bases between. The CDR3 extends over 14 amino acids. This chain joins TRBV28 and TRBJ1-5; possibly TRBD1 for D (6 bases). This receptor was identified in a woman in her 40s in good health. Some clones in this sample may be carry-over from other donors' samples. The sequencing input was PBMCs. Written as DNA, the CDR3 is TGTGCCAGCATCACCCCAGGGGCATATCAGCCCCAGCATTTT. This sequence encodes CASITPGAYQPQHF.